This T cell receptor beta chain was recorded in a study of blood T cell repertoires in COVID-19. As for the study in general: The study drew acute and convalescent COVID-19 samples from the United States, Italy and Spain. Nucleic acid was either cDNA or gDNA, and it came from T cells, B-cell-depleted T cells, or PBMCs.

In the source study's methods: Cell counts per sample came from amplifying reference gene primers. Produced via immunoSEQ multiplex PCR; TCRdb's table is partial and in-frame only. For V, J and clone size, that table is used; D and trimming come from the DNA. The data contain under 300,000 clones, 70% to 90% of them seen just once; the ten biggest clones take up 6% to 9%. Germline V lookup: CDR1 LNHDA, CDR2 SQIVND (reference sequence). V shed 4 bases and J 5 bases; nucleotides not matched to a gene: 6. The CDR3 runs 14 residues. The TCR comes from a woman aged 65 to 85 with active or convalescent COVID-19. The sample consisted of peripheral blood. The J gene is TRBJ2-5, the V gene TRBV19; TRBD1 aligns across 8 bases. CDR3 sequence reads: CASSTTDREETQYF. Written as DNA, the CDR3 is TGTGCCAGTAGTACTACGGACAGGGAGGAGACCCAGTACTTC.